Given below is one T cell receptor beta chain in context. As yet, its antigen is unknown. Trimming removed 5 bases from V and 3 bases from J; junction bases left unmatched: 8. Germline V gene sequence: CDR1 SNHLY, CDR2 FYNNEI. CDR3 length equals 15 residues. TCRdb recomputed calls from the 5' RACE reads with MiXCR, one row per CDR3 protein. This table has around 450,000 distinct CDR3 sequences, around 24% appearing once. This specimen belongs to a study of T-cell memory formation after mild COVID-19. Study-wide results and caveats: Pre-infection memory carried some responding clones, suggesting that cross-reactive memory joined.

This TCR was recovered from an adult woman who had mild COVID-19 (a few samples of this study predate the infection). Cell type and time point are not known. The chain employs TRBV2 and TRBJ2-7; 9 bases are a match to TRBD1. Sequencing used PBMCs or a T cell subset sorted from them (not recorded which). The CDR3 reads CASSLTGTGNYEQYF. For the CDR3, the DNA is TGTGCCAGCAGTCTAACCGGGACAGGGAACTACGAGCAGTACTTC.